The subject of this entry is one T cell receptor (beta chain). As yet, its antigen is unknown. PCR amplification relied on 60 Vbeta primers (plus 13 Jbeta primers). The assay was immunoSEQ multiplex PCR, and TCRdb's table has in-frame clones only and misses some. The table lists over 140,000 clones, 82% of them singletons, with 1.4% in the top ten. The sample is drawn from a study of cytomegalovirus exposure and HLA in healthy donors. Overall study context: Inside one of the first data releases sat about 85 million unique TCRs taken from HLA-typed donors.

Per the germline V gene, CDR1 is SEHNR and CDR2 is FQNEAQ (reference sequence). The CDR3 spans 17 residues. The V and J ends lost 0 bases and 0 bases respectively, with 12 bases between them. Broader study findings: TCR sequences were mostly rare, though some public TCRs occurred in many donors. Relative to the approximately 660-donor mean, N-insertions were reportedly fewer in an Asian-associated ancestry cluster in a later analysis.

The rearrangement links TRBV7-9 to TRBJ2-1; weak D call: TRBD2 (6 bases). Sequencing was performed on PBMCs. This TCR was recovered from a young man in good health and CMV-seropositive. DNA of the CDR3: TGTGCCAGCAGCTTAGCGGACTACCCGAGCTCCTACAATGAGCAGTTCTTC. Translated, it gives CASSLADYPSSYNEQFF.